The rows below give T cell receptor beta chains drawn from one sample of a study of CD8+ T cells in alopecia areata. Data came from immunoSEQ multiplex PCR; TCRdb stores just in-frame clones and leaves some out. The data contain 98,000 or so clones, around 59% of them seen just once; the ten biggest clones take up 20% to 25%. Material for sequencing was CD8+ T cells sorted from blood. The origin of the receptors is a human donor in good health. The CDR3 runs from the conserved cysteine through the conserved F or W. Fields, in order: CDR3 length, D gene, J gene, V gene, clone size, CDR3 DNA, CDR3 protein. A D gene is named only where the DNA matches it firmly. Size is stated for part of the rows, as once, few or many counts, or as a class when the clone is expanded.

len: 13
d_gene: NA
j_gene: TRBJ1-2
v_gene: TRBV4-2
abundance: NA
CDR3nt: TGTGCCAGCAGCCAAGAAGGACCAGATGGCTACACCTTC
CDR3aa: CASSQEGPDGYTF

len: 16
d_gene: TRBD1
j_gene: TRBJ2-7
v_gene: TRBV15
abundance: NA
CDR3nt: TGTGCCACCAGCACCCGGACCGGGACAGGGGACTACGAGCAGTACTTC
CDR3aa: CATSTRTGTGDYEQYF

len: 15
d_gene: NA
j_gene: TRBJ1-3
v_gene: TRBV6-1
abundance: NA
CDR3nt: TGTGCCAGCAGTGAATTCAGGGTCTCTGGAAACACCATATATTTT
CDR3aa: CASSEFRVSGNTIYF

len: 15
d_gene: NA
j_gene: TRBJ2-5
v_gene: TRBV9
abundance: NA
CDR3nt: TGTGCCAGCAGCGCATCCGGGACACCGGGAGAGACCCAGTACTTC
CDR3aa: CASSASGTPGETQYF

len: 13
d_gene: NA
j_gene: TRBJ2-5
v_gene: TRBV7-2
abundance: NA
CDR3nt: TGTGCCAGCAGCTTAGATGGGGCGATGATCGTGTACTTC
CDR3aa: CASSLDGAMIVYF

len: 13
d_gene: NA
j_gene: TRBJ2-2
v_gene: TRBV29-1
abundance: NA
CDR3nt: TGCAGCGTAGGCCAAGTGAACACCGGGGAGCTGTTTTTT
CDR3aa: CSVGQVNTGELFF

len: 16
d_gene: TRBD2
j_gene: TRBJ2-6
v_gene: TRBV9
abundance: NA
CDR3nt: TGTGCCAGCAGAGGGACTAGCGGTCCTGGGGCCAACGTCCTGACTTTC
CDR3aa: CASRGTSGPGANVLTF

len: 11
d_gene: NA
j_gene: TRBJ1-2
v_gene: TRBV19
abundance: NA
CDR3nt: TGTGCCAGTAGTAACGGATGGGGCTACACCTTC
CDR3aa: CASSNGWGYTF

len: 14
d_gene: TRBD2
j_gene: TRBJ2-3
v_gene: TRBV30
abundance: NA
CDR3nt: TGTGCCTGGACTAGCGGGGGGGCGGTAGATACGCAGTATTTT
CDR3aa: CAWTSGGAVDTQYF

len: 13
d_gene: NA
j_gene: TRBJ1-1
v_gene: TRBV29-1
abundance: NA
CDR3nt: TGCAGCGTGAGGCTGGGGGAGCTAACTGAAGCTTTCTTT
CDR3aa: CSVRLGELTEAFF

len: 13
d_gene: NA
j_gene: TRBJ2-7
v_gene: TRBV7-8
abundance: few
CDR3nt: TGTGCCAGCAGCCTGGACGCAGGCTACGAGCAGTACTTC
CDR3aa: CASSLDAGYEQYF

len: 14
d_gene: TRBD1
j_gene: TRBJ2-5
v_gene: TRBV28
abundance: few
CDR3nt: TGTGCCAGCAGCGGGACAGGGGCCCCAGAGACCCAGTACTTC
CDR3aa: CASSGTGAPETQYF

len: 16
d_gene: TRBD2
j_gene: TRBJ2-3
v_gene: TRBV5-6
abundance: once
CDR3nt: TGTGCCAGCAACCCCCGGGCGGGGGGAACACCAGATACGCAGTATTTT
CDR3aa: CASNPRAGGTPDTQYF

len: 11
d_gene: NA
j_gene: TRBJ2-7
v_gene: TRBV20-1
abundance: few
CDR3nt: TGCAGCGGTAAGGGGAGTTACGAGCAGTACTTC
CDR3aa: CSGKGSYEQYF

len: 15
d_gene: NA
j_gene: TRBJ2-7
v_gene: TRBV7-2
abundance: few
CDR3nt: TGTGCCAGCAGCCCCGACAGTGTCTACGGCTACGAGCAGTACTTC
CDR3aa: CASSPDSVYGYEQYF

len: 12
d_gene: NA
j_gene: TRBJ2-3
v_gene: TRBV11-2
abundance: NA
CDR3nt: TGTGCCAGCAGCTATGGCGTAGATACGCAGTATTTT
CDR3aa: CASSYGVDTQYF

len: 15
d_gene: TRBD1
j_gene: TRBJ2-7
v_gene: TRBV10-3
abundance: medium-sized
CDR3nt: TGTGCCATCAAGCCGGACAGGGTAGAGGCCTCCGAGCAGTACTTC
CDR3aa: CAIKPDRVEASEQYF

len: 16
d_gene: TRBD1
j_gene: TRBJ1-1
v_gene: TRBV7-9
abundance: few
CDR3nt: TGTGCCAGCAGCTTAGCTCCGGGACAGCCGAACACTGAAGCTTTCTTT
CDR3aa: CASSLAPGQPNTEAFF

len: 19
d_gene: TRBD1
j_gene: TRBJ2-6
v_gene: TRBV11-2
abundance: NA
CDR3nt: TGTGCCAGCAGCTACACCGCGACAGGGCAGCCGGCTGGGGCCAACGTCCTGACTTTC
CDR3aa: CASSYTATGQPAGANVLTF

len: 13
d_gene: NA
j_gene: TRBJ1-2
v_gene: TRBV27
abundance: few
CDR3nt: TGTGCCAGCAGTCCACGGTCTTCCGAGGGCTACACCTTC
CDR3aa: CASSPRSSEGYTF

len: 15
d_gene: NA
j_gene: TRBJ1-2
v_gene: TRBV13
abundance: NA
CDR3nt: TGTGCCAGCAGCCACCGCTGGCGGGGGGCCTATGGCTACACCTTC
CDR3aa: CASSHRWRGAYGYTF

len: 14
d_gene: NA
j_gene: TRBJ1-6
v_gene: TRBV30
abundance: few
CDR3nt: TGTGCCTGGAGTGTGAAGGGCGGCAATTCACCCCTCCACTTT
CDR3aa: CAWSVKGGNSPLHF

len: 15
d_gene: NA
j_gene: TRBJ2-1
v_gene: TRBV7-9
abundance: NA
CDR3nt: TGTGCCAGCAGCCGCCAGGGGAGCGGGCACAATGAGCAGTTCTTC
CDR3aa: CASSRQGSGHNEQFF